Listed below are T cell receptor beta chains from one sample, sequenced in a study of graft-versus-host responses after intestinal transplantation. This table comes from immunoSEQ multiplex PCR, and its TCRdb copy is limited to in-frame clones, with some not included. This table has about 59,000 clones, around 92% appearing once. No cognate antigen is known for these TCRs. The sample consisted of unstimulated CD4+ T cells sorted from spleen or lymph node cells, taken before transplant. The receptors here all came from a human donor who was the organ donor for an intestinal transplant. CDR3s leave out the opening cysteine and the closing phenylalanine or tryptophan. The order of the fields is clone size, V gene, J gene, CDR3 protein. Expanded clones get a size class; other rows say once, few or many, or leave the size out.

clone_size: NA; v_call: TRBV6-6; j_call: TRBJ1-1; cdr3_aa: ASSSRRGNTEAF
clone_size: NA; v_call: TRBV10-2; j_call: TRBJ2-7; cdr3_aa: ASRSGGNSYEQY
clone_size: NA; v_call: TRBV5-1; j_call: TRBJ1-4; cdr3_aa: ASSLASYTEKLF
clone_size: NA; v_call: TRBV4-2; j_call: TRBJ1-1; cdr3_aa: ASSQAQRQQNTEAF
clone_size: NA; v_call: TRBV9; j_call: TRBJ2-3; cdr3_aa: ASNPGGGRTDTQY
clone_size: NA; v_call: TRBV6-5; j_call: TRBJ2-7; cdr3_aa: ASTRTGGIAGEQY
clone_size: NA; v_call: TRBV5-1; j_call: TRBJ2-7; cdr3_aa: ASSGSTGTGSYEQY
clone_size: NA; v_call: TRBV6-5; j_call: TRBJ2-1; cdr3_aa: ASSSQVNEQF
clone_size: NA; v_call: TRBV5-1; j_call: TRBJ2-5; cdr3_aa: ASSLAGTQETQY
clone_size: NA; v_call: TRBV5-1; j_call: TRBJ1-1; cdr3_aa: ASSLEADSSTEAF
clone_size: once; v_call: TRBV4-1; j_call: TRBJ2-1; cdr3_aa: ASSQENRPGQIYNEQF
clone_size: NA; v_call: TRBV5-1; j_call: TRBJ2-5; cdr3_aa: ASSLAGGPETQY
clone_size: once; v_call: TRBV18; j_call: TRBJ1-6; cdr3_aa: ASSGDRGNNSPLH
clone_size: NA; v_call: TRBV19; j_call: TRBJ2-7; cdr3_aa: ASSNRDRAYEQY
clone_size: NA; v_call: TRBV20-1; j_call: TRBJ2-1; cdr3_aa: SASGGALQF
clone_size: NA; v_call: TRBV14; j_call: TRBJ1-2; cdr3_aa: ASSQVSGDGYT
clone_size: NA; v_call: TRBV10-3; j_call: TRBJ1-1; cdr3_aa: AISAAPGTANTEAF
clone_size: once; v_call: TRBV11-3; j_call: TRBJ2-3; cdr3_aa: ASSVDRGTDTQY
clone_size: NA; v_call: TRBV6-6; j_call: TRBJ1-1; cdr3_aa: ASSRPPNTEAF
clone_size: NA; v_call: TRBV27; j_call: TRBJ1-1; cdr3_aa: ASSRQGTARPNTEAF
clone_size: NA; v_call: TRBV6-5; j_call: TRBJ2-2; cdr3_aa: ASRRLRTTGELF
clone_size: NA; v_call: TRBV6-5; j_call: TRBJ2-7; cdr3_aa: ASSYRWDGYEQY
clone_size: few; v_call: TRBV19; j_call: TRBJ1-6; cdr3_aa: ASAMPGSPLH
clone_size: NA; v_call: TRBV9; j_call: TRBJ2-7; cdr3_aa: ASSVMGQGIDEQY
clone_size: NA; v_call: TRBV15; j_call: TRBJ2-5; cdr3_aa: ATSRDRPGAGETQY
clone_size: NA; v_call: TRBV7-2; j_call: TRBJ1-2; cdr3_aa: ASSLPDRNYGYT
clone_size: NA; v_call: TRBV7-2; j_call: TRBJ1-2; cdr3_aa: ASSESYRQTANYGYT
clone_size: NA; v_call: TRBV27; j_call: TRBJ1-2; cdr3_aa: ASSRTGEGYGYT
clone_size: NA; v_call: TRBV19; j_call: TRBJ2-3; cdr3_aa: ASRALTGDTQY
clone_size: NA; v_call: TRBV7-2; j_call: TRBJ2-1; cdr3_aa: ASSLRGRYNEQF
clone_size: NA; v_call: TRBV5-4; j_call: TRBJ2-2; cdr3_aa: ASSLDHNTGELF
clone_size: NA; v_call: TRBV6-1; j_call: TRBJ1-2; cdr3_aa: ASSLYGYGYT
clone_size: NA; v_call: TRBV4-2; j_call: TRBJ2-7; cdr3_aa: ASSQGPARSSYEQY
clone_size: NA; v_call: TRBV4-1; j_call: TRBJ1-2; cdr3_aa: ASSQDPLGQVYGYT
clone_size: NA; v_call: TRBV5-4; j_call: TRBJ2-7; cdr3_aa: ASSMAGTSHEQY
clone_size: NA; v_call: TRBV6-1; j_call: TRBJ1-2; cdr3_aa: ATKGPGAYGYT
clone_size: NA; v_call: TRBV7-2; j_call: TRBJ1-4; cdr3_aa: ASSLYQGKLF
clone_size: NA; v_call: TRBV14; j_call: TRBJ2-5; cdr3_aa: ASSQEDRGRETQY
clone_size: NA; v_call: TRBV7-6; j_call: TRBJ2-5; cdr3_aa: ASSPHWRGGQETQY
clone_size: NA; v_call: TRBV2; j_call: TRBJ1-2; cdr3_aa: ASSATVRQGHGYT
clone_size: NA; v_call: TRBV19; j_call: TRBJ1-2; cdr3_aa: ASSIGRKVGYT
clone_size: NA; v_call: TRBV6-5; j_call: TRBJ2-7; cdr3_aa: ASSAGTGTYEQY
clone_size: NA; v_call: TRBV5-1; j_call: TRBJ2-7; cdr3_aa: ASSLTGTSFYEQY
clone_size: NA; v_call: TRBV6-1; j_call: TRBJ1-3; cdr3_aa: ASSAPGGGRSGNTIY
clone_size: NA; v_call: TRBV7-3; j_call: TRBJ2-1; cdr3_aa: ASSFEGSSYNEQF
clone_size: NA; v_call: TRBV19; j_call: TRBJ1-5; cdr3_aa: ASSIEDSNQPQH
clone_size: NA; v_call: TRBV7-9; j_call: TRBJ2-3; cdr3_aa: ASSLGISVTDTQY
clone_size: once; v_call: TRBV7-2; j_call: TRBJ2-3; cdr3_aa: ASSLTSGGTDTQY
clone_size: NA; v_call: TRBV7-2; j_call: TRBJ2-1; cdr3_aa: ASSLFGNNEQF
clone_size: few; v_call: TRBV25-1; j_call: TRBJ1-2; cdr3_aa: ASSRRTGGFGGYT
clone_size: NA; v_call: TRBV7-3; j_call: TRBJ1-2; cdr3_aa: ASSLTGQGYGYT
clone_size: NA; v_call: TRBV11-2; j_call: TRBJ1-3; cdr3_aa: ASSNYRGRYGGNTIY
clone_size: NA; v_call: TRBV5-4; j_call: TRBJ2-7; cdr3_aa: ASSLGDRFLSYEQY
clone_size: once; v_call: TRBV19; j_call: TRBJ1-6; cdr3_aa: ASSIDWISPLH
clone_size: NA; v_call: TRBV18; j_call: TRBJ2-5; cdr3_aa: ASSPRTGYQETQY
clone_size: NA; v_call: TRBV4-2; j_call: TRBJ2-1; cdr3_aa: ASSQEEVLAGSNEQF
clone_size: NA; v_call: TRBV19; j_call: TRBJ1-5; cdr3_aa: ASSVFLWVQPQH
clone_size: NA; v_call: TRBV9; j_call: TRBJ1-2; cdr3_aa: ASSVQGTNYGYT
clone_size: NA; v_call: TRBV5-6; j_call: TRBJ1-4; cdr3_aa: ARTNEKLF